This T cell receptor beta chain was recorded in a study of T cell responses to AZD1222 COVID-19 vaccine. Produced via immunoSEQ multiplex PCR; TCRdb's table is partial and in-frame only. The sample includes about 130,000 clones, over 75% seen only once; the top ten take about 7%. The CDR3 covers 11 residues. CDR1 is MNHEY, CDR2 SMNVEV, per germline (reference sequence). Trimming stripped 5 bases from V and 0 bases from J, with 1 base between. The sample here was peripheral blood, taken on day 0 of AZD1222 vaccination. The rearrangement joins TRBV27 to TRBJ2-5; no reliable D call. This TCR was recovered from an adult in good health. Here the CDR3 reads CASSDQETQYF. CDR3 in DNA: TGTGCCAGCAGTGACCAAGAGACCCAGTACTTC.